Reported below is one T cell receptor beta chain. What it binds is unknown. A much larger clone lies a single base off, so this may be a read error. The sample belongs to a study of breast tumors, draining lymph nodes, adjacent tissues. General study results and limits: Compared with basal-like, luminal-like tumors shared significantly more repertoire with nontumor tissue.

The CDR3 loop spans 18 amino acids. V gave up 0 bases and J gave up 4 bases; unmatched junction bases: 7. Germline CDR1 and CDR2: SGHKS and YYEKEE (reference sequence). One entry per CDR3 protein results from TCRdb running MiXCR on the multiplex PCR reads. The data hold some 230,000 distinct CDR3 sequences, with about 34% observed a single time. Breast cancer patients provided tissue from their axillary draining lymph nodes. The TCR was taken from a female donor with breast cancer. Some clones in this sample may be carry-over from other donors' samples. The specimen sequenced was axillary lymph node tissue. This chain connects TRBV5-5 to TRBJ2-2; TRBD2 matches 12 bases. The CDR3 loop is CASSLGGTSGRATGELFF. The CDR3 region has the DNA TGTGCCAGCAGCTTGGGCGGGACTAGCGGGCGGGCCACCGGGGAGCTGTTTTTT.